This T cell receptor (beta chain) was sequenced in a study of shared clonotypes between healthy human individuals. TCRdb keeps only in-frame clones here, not all; method: immunoSEQ multiplex PCR. The table includes some 2 million clones, roughly 95% detected once. The naive CD8 subset, CD45RO-negative cells positively selected for CCR7, excluded terminally differentiated effector memory CD45RA+ cells. Only Caucasian adults living in Nashville, Tennessee made up the donor group. Germline V gene lookup returns CDR1 MGHRA and CDR2 YSYEKL. V lost 0 bases to trimming and J lost 8 bases, with 16 bases between them. The CDR3 is made up of 16 amino acids.

This clonotype was sampled from a young man in good health. V is TRBV4-1 and J is TRBJ1-4; no reliable D call. Sequencing was done on a sample of naive CD8+ T cells sorted from blood. The CDR3 here is CASSQESLRMYEKLFF. CDR3 nucleotides: TGCGCCAGCAGCCAAGAGTCGCTAAGGATGTACGAAAAACTGTTTTTT.